The present entry profiles one T cell receptor (beta chain) with its context. Authors' analysis steps: Researchers report that nucleated cell counts were estimated from reference gene primer amplification. Some clones are missing from TCRdb's copy, which holds only in-frame ones; the method was immunoSEQ multiplex PCR. That table gives V, J and clone size, and the DNA gave D and trimming. The sample has around 170,000 clones; roughly 90% are singletons. This sample is drawn from a study of blood T cell repertoires in COVID-19. Study details: The United States, Italy and Spain were the sources of the acute and convalescent COVID-19 samples. Sources were T cells, B-cell-depleted T cells, or PBMCs; the material itself was cDNA or gDNA.

The clonotype comes from a man aged 45 to 65 with acute or convalescent COVID-19. The sample taken for sequencing was peripheral blood.

This chain's CDR3 is CAWSVSRQPSSYNSPLHF. The CDR3 coding sequence is TGTGCCTGGAGTGTATCGAGGCAGCCGAGCTCCTATAATTCACCCCTCCACTTT. The chain couples TRBV30 to TRBJ1-6; no firm D call. The germline CDR1 and CDR2 sequences are GTSNPN and SVGIG (reference sequence). CDR3 length: 18 residues. V was clipped by 0 bases and J by 0 bases, with 15 bases between them.